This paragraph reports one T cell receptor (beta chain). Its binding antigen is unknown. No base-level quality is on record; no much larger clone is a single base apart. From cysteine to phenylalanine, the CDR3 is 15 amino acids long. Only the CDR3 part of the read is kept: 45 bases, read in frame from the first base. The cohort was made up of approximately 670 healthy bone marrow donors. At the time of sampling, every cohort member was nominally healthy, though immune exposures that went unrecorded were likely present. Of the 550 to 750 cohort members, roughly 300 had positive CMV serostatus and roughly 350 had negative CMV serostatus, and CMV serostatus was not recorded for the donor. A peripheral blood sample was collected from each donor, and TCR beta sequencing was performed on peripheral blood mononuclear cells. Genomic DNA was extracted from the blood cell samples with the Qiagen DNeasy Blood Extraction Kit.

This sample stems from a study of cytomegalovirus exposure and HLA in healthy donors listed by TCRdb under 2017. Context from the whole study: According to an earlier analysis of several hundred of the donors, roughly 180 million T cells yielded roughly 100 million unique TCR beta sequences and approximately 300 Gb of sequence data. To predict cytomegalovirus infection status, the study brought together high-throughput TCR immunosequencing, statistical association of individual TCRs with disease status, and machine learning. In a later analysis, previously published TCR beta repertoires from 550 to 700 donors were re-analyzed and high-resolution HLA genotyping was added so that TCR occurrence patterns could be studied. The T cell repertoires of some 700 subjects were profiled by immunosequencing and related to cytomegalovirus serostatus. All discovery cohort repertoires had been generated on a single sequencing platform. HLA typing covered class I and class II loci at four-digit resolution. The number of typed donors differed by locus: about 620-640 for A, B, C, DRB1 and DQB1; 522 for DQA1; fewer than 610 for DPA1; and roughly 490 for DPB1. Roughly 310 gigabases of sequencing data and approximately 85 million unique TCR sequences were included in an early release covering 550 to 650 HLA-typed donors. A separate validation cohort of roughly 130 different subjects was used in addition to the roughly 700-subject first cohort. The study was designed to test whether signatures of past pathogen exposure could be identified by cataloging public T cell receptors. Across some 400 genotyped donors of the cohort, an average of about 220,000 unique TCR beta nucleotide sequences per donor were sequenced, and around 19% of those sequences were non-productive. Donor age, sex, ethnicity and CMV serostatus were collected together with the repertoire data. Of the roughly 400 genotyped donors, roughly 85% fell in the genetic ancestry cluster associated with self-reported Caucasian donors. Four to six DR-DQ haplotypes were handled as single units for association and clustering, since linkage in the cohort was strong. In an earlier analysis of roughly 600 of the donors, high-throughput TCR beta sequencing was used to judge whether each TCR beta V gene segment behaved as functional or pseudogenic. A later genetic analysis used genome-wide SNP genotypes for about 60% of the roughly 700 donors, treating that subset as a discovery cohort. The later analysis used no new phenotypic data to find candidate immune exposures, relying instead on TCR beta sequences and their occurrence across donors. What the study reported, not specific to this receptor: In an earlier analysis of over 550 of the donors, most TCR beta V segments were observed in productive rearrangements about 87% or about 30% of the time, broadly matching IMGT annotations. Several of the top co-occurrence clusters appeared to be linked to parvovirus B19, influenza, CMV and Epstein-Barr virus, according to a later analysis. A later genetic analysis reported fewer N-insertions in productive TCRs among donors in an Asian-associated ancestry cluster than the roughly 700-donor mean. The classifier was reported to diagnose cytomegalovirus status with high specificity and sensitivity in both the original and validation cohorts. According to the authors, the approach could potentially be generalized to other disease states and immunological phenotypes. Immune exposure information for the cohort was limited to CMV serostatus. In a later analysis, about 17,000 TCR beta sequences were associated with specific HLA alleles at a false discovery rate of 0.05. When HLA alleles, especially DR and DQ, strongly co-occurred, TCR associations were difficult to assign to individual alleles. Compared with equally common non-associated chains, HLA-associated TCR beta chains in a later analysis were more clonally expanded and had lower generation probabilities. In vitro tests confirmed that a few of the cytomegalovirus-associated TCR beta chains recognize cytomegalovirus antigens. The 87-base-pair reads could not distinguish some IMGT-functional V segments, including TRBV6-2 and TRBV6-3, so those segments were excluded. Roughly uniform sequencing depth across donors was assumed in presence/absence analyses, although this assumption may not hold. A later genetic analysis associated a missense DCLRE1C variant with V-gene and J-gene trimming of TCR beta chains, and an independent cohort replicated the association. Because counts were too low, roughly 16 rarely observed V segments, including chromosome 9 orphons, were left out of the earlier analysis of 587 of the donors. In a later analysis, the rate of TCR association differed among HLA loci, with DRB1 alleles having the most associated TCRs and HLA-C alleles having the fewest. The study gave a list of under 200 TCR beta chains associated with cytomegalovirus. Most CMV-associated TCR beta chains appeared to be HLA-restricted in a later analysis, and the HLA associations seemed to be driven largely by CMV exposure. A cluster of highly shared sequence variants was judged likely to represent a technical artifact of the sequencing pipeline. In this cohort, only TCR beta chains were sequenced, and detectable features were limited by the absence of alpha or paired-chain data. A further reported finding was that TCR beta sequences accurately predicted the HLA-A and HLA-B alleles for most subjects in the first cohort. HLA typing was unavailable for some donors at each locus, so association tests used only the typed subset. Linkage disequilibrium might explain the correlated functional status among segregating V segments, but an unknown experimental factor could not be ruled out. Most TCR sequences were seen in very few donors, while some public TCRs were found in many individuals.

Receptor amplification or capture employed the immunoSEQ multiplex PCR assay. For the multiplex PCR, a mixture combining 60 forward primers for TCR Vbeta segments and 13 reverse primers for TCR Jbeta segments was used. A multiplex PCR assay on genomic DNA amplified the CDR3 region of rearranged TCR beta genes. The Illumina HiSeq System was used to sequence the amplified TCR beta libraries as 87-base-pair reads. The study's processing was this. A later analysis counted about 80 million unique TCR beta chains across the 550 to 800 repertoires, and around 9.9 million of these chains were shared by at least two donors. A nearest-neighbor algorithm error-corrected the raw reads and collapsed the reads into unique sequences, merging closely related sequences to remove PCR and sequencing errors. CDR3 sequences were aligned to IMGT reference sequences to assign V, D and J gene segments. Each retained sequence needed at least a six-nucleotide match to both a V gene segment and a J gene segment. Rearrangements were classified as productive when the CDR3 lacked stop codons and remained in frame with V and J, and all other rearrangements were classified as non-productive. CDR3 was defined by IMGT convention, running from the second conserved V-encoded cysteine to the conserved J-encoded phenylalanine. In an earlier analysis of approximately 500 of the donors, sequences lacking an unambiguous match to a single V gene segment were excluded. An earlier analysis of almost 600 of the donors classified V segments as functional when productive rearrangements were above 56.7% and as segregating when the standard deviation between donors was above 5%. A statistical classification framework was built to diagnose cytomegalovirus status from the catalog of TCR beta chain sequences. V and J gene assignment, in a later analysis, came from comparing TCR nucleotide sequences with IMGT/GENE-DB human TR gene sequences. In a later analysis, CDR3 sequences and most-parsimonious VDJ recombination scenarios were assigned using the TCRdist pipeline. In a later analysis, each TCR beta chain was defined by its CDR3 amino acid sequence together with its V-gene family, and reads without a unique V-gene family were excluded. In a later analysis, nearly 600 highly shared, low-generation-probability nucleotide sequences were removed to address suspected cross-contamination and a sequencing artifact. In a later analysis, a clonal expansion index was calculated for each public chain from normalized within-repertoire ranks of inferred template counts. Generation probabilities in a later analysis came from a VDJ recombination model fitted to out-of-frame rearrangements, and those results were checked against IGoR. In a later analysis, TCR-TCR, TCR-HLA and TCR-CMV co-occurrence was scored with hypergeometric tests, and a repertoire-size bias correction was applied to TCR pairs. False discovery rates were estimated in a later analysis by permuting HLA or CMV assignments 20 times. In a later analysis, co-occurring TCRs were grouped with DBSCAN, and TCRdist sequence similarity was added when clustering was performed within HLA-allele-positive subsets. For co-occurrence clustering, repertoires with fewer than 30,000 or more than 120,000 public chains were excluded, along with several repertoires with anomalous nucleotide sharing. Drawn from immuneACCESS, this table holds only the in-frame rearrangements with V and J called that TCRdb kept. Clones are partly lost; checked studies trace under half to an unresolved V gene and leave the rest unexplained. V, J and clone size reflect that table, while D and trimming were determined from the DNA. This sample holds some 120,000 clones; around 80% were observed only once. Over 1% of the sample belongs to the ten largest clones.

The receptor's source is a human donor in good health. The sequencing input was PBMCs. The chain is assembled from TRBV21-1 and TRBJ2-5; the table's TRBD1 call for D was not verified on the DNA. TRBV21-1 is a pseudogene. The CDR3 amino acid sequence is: CASSGWDRGRFIQYF. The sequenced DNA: TGTGCCAGCAGTGGGTGGGACAGGGGGAGGTTTATCCAGTACTTC.